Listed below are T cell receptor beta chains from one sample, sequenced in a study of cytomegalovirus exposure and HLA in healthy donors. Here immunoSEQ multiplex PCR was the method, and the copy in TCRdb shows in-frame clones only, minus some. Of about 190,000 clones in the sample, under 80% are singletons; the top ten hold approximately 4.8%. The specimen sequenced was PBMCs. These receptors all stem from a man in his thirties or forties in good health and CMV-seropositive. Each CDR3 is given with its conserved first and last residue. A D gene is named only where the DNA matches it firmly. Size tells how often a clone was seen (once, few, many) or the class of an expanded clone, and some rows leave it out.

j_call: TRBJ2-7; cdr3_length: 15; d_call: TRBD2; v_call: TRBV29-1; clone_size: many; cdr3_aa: CSVEPLAGGSYEQYF; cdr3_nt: TGCAGCGTTGAGCCACTAGCGGGGGGTTCCTACGAGCAGTACTTC
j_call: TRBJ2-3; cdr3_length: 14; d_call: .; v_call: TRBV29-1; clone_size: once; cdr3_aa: CSVEPRTSTDTQYF; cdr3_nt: TGCAGCGTTGAGCCCCGTACTAGCACAGATACGCAGTATTTT
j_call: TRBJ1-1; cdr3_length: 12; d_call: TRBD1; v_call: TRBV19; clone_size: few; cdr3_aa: CASSPRTGPAFF; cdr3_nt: TGTGCCAGTAGTCCAAGGACAGGGCCGGCTTTCTTT
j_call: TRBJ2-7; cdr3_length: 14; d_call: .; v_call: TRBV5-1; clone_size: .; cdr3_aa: CASSLLATGGEQYF; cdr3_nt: TGCGCCAGCAGCTTACTAGCAACCGGAGGGGAGCAGTACTTC
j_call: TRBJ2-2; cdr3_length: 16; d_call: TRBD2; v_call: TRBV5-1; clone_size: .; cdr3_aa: CASSWRERESTGELFF; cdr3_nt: TGCGCCAGCAGCTGGAGGGAGCGGGAGAGTACCGGGGAGCTGTTTTTT
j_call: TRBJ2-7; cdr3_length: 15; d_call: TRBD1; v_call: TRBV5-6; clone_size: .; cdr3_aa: CASSLAGTGVYEQYF; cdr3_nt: TGTGCCAGCAGCTTGGCAGGGACAGGGGTCTACGAGCAGTACTTC
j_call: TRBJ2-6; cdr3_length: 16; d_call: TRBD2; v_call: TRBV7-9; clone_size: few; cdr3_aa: CASSLMGGTGANVLTF; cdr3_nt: TGTGCCAGCAGCCTGATGGGGGGGACCGGGGCCAACGTCCTGACTTTC
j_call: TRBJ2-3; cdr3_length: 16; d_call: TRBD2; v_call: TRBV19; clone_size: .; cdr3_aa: CASRGTERGPADTQYF; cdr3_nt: TGTGCCAGTAGGGGGACTGAGCGGGGGCCGGCAGATACGCAGTATTTT
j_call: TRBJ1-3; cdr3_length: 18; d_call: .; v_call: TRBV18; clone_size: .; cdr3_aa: CASSQNPPAASSGNTIYF; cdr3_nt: TGTGCCAGCTCACAAAACCCTCCCGCAGCGAGCTCTGGAAACACCATATATTTT
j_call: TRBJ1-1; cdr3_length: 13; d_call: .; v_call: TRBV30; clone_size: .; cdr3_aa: CAWTAGQNTEAFF; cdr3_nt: TGTGCCTGGACGGCAGGGCAAAACACTGAAGCTTTCTTT
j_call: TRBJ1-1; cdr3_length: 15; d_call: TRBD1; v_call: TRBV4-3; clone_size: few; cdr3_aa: CASSHLGQTNTEAFF; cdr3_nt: TGCGCCAGCAGCCACCTGGGACAGACGAACACTGAAGCTTTCTTT
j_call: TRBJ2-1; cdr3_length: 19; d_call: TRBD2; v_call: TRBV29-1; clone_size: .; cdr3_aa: CSVAPTRGLAGVIYNEQFF; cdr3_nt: TGCAGCGTTGCCCCAACCCGGGGACTAGCGGGAGTTATTTACAATGAGCAGTTCTTC
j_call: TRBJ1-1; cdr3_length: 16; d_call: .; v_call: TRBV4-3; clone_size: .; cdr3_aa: CASSQEQGSGNTEAFF; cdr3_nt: TGCGCCAGCAGCCAAGAGCAAGGGAGTGGCAACACTGAAGCTTTCTTT
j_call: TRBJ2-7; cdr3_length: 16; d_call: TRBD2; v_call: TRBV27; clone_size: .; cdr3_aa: CASSLDLPSGSHEQYF; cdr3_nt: TGTGCCAGCAGTTTGGACCTACCTAGCGGGAGCCACGAGCAGTACTTC
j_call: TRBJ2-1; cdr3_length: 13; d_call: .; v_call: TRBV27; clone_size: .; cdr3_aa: CASRDGPGDEQFF; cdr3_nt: TGTGCCAGCAGGGACGGCCCGGGGGATGAGCAGTTCTTC
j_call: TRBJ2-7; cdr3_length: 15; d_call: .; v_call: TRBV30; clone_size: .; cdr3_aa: CAWSDTGTLPYEQYF; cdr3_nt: TGTGCCTGGAGTGATACAGGAACCTTACCCTACGAGCAGTACTTC
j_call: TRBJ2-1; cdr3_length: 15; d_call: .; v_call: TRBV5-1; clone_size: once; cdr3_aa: CASSLESRGYNEQFF; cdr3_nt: TGCGCCAGCAGCTTGGAATCCCGAGGCTACAATGAGCAGTTCTTC
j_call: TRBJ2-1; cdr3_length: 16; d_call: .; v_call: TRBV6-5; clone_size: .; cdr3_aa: CASSYSGGGRYNEQFF; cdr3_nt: TGTGCCAGCAGTTACTCGGGGGGAGGTCGTTACAATGAGCAGTTCTTC
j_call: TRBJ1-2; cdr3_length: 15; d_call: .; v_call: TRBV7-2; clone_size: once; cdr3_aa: CASSPWQGQNYGYTF; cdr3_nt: TGTGCCAGCAGCCCCTGGCAGGGGCAGAACTATGGCTACACCTTC
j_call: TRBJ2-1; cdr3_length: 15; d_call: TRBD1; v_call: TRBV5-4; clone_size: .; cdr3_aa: CASSLGTVLNNEQFF; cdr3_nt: TGTGCCAGCAGCCTGGGGACAGTCCTAAACAATGAGCAGTTCTTC
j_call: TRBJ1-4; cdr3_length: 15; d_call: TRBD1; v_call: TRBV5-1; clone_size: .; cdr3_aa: CASRPPGTGNEKLFF; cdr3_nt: TGCGCCAGCAGACCTCCCGGGACAGGGAACGAAAAACTGTTTTTT
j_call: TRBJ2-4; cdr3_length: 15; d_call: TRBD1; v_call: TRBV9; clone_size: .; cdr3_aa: CASSANRGWENIQYF; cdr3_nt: TGTGCCAGCAGCGCCAACAGGGGGTGGGAAAACATTCAGTACTTC
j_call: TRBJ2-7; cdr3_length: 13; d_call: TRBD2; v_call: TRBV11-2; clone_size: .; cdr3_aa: CASQAGGTYEQYF; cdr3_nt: TGTGCCAGTCAGGCGGGAGGCACCTACGAGCAGTACTTC
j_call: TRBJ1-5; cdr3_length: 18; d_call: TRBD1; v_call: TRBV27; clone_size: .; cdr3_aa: CASSLIAPGGEYNQPQHF; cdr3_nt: TGTGCCAGCAGTTTGATTGCGCCAGGGGGCGAATACAATCAGCCCCAGCATTTT